One and the same sample provided the 22 T cell receptor beta chains below, sequenced in a study of graft-versus-host responses after intestinal transplantation. Profiled with immunoSEQ multiplex PCR; TCRdb holds only in-frame clones, not every one. The data show roughly 10,000 clones, under 35% seen once. This sample comprised alloreactive CD4+ T cells from a mixed lymphocyte reaction culture, obtained before transplantation. As to subset: CFSE-low proliferating T cells sorted from roughly 6-day pre-transplant mixed lymphocyte reaction (GvH or HvG direction). The receptors come from a human patient who was an organ donor for intestinal transplantation.

This clone was observed a few times. This chain connects TRBV27 to TRBJ2-1; D is tentatively TRBD1 or TRBD2 (6 bases each). V lost 3 bases and J 8 bases, leaving 29 bases between the germline ends. The CDR3 covers 19 residues. In germline, CDR1 is MNHEY, CDR2 SMNVEV (reference sequence). The CDR3 loop is CASSFLGYVTGAKGYEQFF. The CDR3 DNA is TGTGCCAGCAGTTTCCTCGGATATGTGACGGGGGCGAAAGGTTATGAGCAGTTCTTC.

This chain connects TRBV7-2 to TRBJ1-4, with TRBD1 as a possible D gene (6 bases). The CDR3 has 15 residues. Germline loops: CDR1 SGHTA, CDR2 FQGNSA. V lost 2 bases and J lost 5, with 12 bases in between. CDR3 nucleotide sequence: TGTGCCAGCAGCTTAAGAGGACAGATGAATGAAAAACTGTTTTTT. Its protein product is CASSLRGQMNEKLFF.

There are a few counts of this clone. The chain links TRBV4-3 to TRBJ2-4, with 16 bases that match TRBD2. Germline loops: CDR1 LGHNA, CDR2 YSLEER. The CDR3 has 21 residues. V lost 0 bases to trimming and J lost 3 bases; unmatched junction nucleotides: 11. The CDR3 loop reads CASSQDSVGLAGGHDKNIQYF. The DNA of the CDR3 is TGCGCCAGCAGCCAAGATAGTGTGGGACTAGCGGGGGGGCACGACAAAAACATTCAGTACTTC.

The sample holds one count of this clone. The rearrangement links TRBV11-2 to TRBJ1-6, with 7 nucleotides matching TRBD1. This CDR3 is 15 amino acids long. V lost 3 bases, J lost 7 bases, and 6 bases stayed unmatched. Germline CDR1 and CDR2: SGHAT and FQNNGV. The CDR3 spells CASSLSQGINSPLHF. The CDR3 coding sequence is TGTGCCAGCAGCTTGTCACAGGGGATCAATTCACCCCTCCACTTT. Complete variable domain (other parts from reference TRBV11-2 and TRBJ1-6): EAGVAQSPRYKIIEKRQSVAFWCNPISGHATLYWYQQILGQGPKLLIQFQNNGVVDDSQLPKDRFSAERLKGVDSTLKIQPAKLEDSAVYLCASSLSQGINSPLHFGNGTRLTVT.

This clone was observed a few times. The V call is TRBV9, the J call TRBJ2-2; no clear D gene. The ends were cut back, 0 bases at V and 3 bases at J, with 6 bases in the middle. This CDR3 is built from 14 residues. Germline CDR1 SGDLS, CDR2 YYNGEE. CDR3 in DNA: TGTGCCAGCAGCGTAGCCCCCTACACCGGGGAGCTGTTTTTT. Translated, it gives CASSVAPYTGELFF.

This clone was seen more than once but under ten times. Other DNA sequences of this sample code for an identical CDR3. The V and J genes are TRBV20-1 and TRBJ2-3, with D perhaps TRBD2 (5 bases). Germline-derived CDR1 and CDR2 are DFQATT and SNEGSKA (reference sequence). With 6 bases removed from V and 4 bases from J, the gap between germline ends came to 5 bases. This CDR3 spans 10 amino acids. The CDR3 region is CSAGADTQYF. The CDR3 nucleotides are TGCAGTGCCGGGGCAGATACGCAGTATTTT.

This chain connects TRBV5-4 to TRBJ2-1, with 11 nucleotides matching TRBD2. The CDR3 contains 16 residues. The V segment lost 4 bases and the J segment 5 bases; nucleotides outside the gene matches: 8. The germline V gene encodes CDR1 SGHNT and CDR2 YYREEE (reference sequence). The chain's CDR3 is CASSPGSGGADNEQFF. DNA for the CDR3: TGTGCCAGCAGCCCAGGTAGCGGGGGGGCTGACAATGAGCAGTTCTTC.

This clone was seen a few times. The chain is built from TRBV11-3 and TRBJ2-1; D is ambiguous. The germline V and J ends were trimmed by 3 bases and 8 bases, with 23 bases remaining between them. The CDR3 has 17 amino acids. Germline-derived CDR1 and CDR2 are SGHNT and YENEEA. The CDR3 coding sequence is TGTGCCAGCAGCTTTGGCCTCAGTAGCTCAGACGTCCATGAGCAGTTCTTC. Protein sequence: CASSFGLSSSDVHEQFF.

This clone is labeled as medium-sized. The chain combines TRBV7-2 with TRBJ2-3; 11 bases line up with TRBD2. Trimming took 2 bases from V and 2 from J; bases not matched to a gene: 6. There are 17 residues in the CDR3. CDR1 and CDR2 from the germline V gene are SGHTA and FQGNSA. This chain's CDR3 is CASSLYLAGGYTDTQYF. The CDR3 nucleotides are TGTGCCAGCAGCTTATACCTAGCGGGGGGTTACACAGATACGCAGTATTTT.

This clone was observed a handful of times. The chain recombines TRBV6-9 with TRBJ2-7; TRBD2 agrees at 8 bases. The CDR3 runs to 11 residues. Per germline, CDR1 MNHGY and CDR2 SVAAGI. The CDR3 here is CERGLVDEQYF. The CDR3 DNA is TGTGAGAGGGGACTAGTCGACGAGCAGTACTTC.

The chain employs TRBV28 and TRBJ1-6; 8 positions agree with TRBD1. Trimming at V came to 9 bases and at J to 8 bases, leaving 3 bases not matched to a gene. The CDR3 covers 12 residues. Germline assignment: CDR1 MDHEN and CDR2 SYDVKM. CDR3 sequence: CASGTGYSPLHF. CDR3 DNA: TGTGCCAGTGGGACAGGATATTCACCCCTCCACTTT.

This clone is deemed medium-sized. The chain is built from TRBV7-9 and TRBJ1-3; D remains ambiguous. CDR3 length equals 15 residues. Trimming cost V 5 bases and J 4 bases, with 15 bases left between them. CDR1 is SEHNR and CDR2 is FQNEAQ in the germline V gene (reference sequence). The CDR3, as DNA: TGTGCCAGCAGCCCCGGAGGAACTGCCGGAAACACCATATATTTT. As protein: CASSPGGTAGNTIYF.

The chain has TRBV5-1 and TRBJ2-2; 8 positions agree with TRBD1. CDR1 is SGHRS and CDR2 is YFSETQ in the germline V gene. This CDR3 has 15 residues. The junction had 7 bases not matched to a gene; V was cut back by 5 bases and J by 4 bases. The CDR3 sequence is CASRLGQGFTGELFF. CDR3 bases: TGCGCCAGCAGACTTGGACAGGGCTTCACCGGGGAGCTGTTTTTT.

CDR3 sequence: CASTEAYPRKTYGYTF. In nucleotides, the CDR3 is TGTGCCAGCACGGAAGCTTATCCACGAAAGACCTATGGCTACACCTTC. This rearrangement joins TRBV5-8 to TRBJ1-2; D not resolved. The germline V gene has CDR1 SGHTS and CDR2 YDEGEE. This CDR3 is 16 amino acids long. Between the trimmed V and J ends, which lost 6 bases and 4 bases, there was a span of 22 bases.

By share, this clone ranks as medium-sized. The chain joins TRBV6-5 to TRBJ1-2, with D unclear. V was clipped by 3 bases and J by 7 bases, with 12 bases between them. Germline CDR1 reads MNHEY; CDR2 reads SVGAGI. CDR3 length: 13 amino acids. The chain's CDR3 is CASSYLAEGGYTF. For the CDR3, the DNA is TGTGCCAGCAGTTATCTGGCAGAGGGTGGCTACACCTTC.

This clone is labeled as medium-sized. V is TRBV11-3 and J is TRBJ1-1; 8 nucleotides match TRBD1. CDR1 and CDR2 from the germline V gene are SGHNT and YENEEA. The CDR3 totals 14 residues. V was pared by 0 bases and J by 3 bases, with 0 bases of the junction left unmatched. The DNA of the CDR3 is TGTGCCAGCAGCTTAGAACAGGGGGACACTGAAGCTTTCTTT. Translated, it gives CASSLEQGDTEAFF.

In its sample, this clone is medium-sized. Additional DNA sequences in this sample encode the identical CDR3. This chain uses TRBV7-2 with TRBJ2-3; 12 positions match TRBD2. Per germline, CDR1 SGHTA and CDR2 FQGNSA. Trimming took 2 bases from V and 1 from J; bases not matched to a gene: 1. There are 16 residues in the CDR3. In DNA, the CDR3 is TGTGCCAGCAGCTTACTAGCGGGGGGGCGCACAGATACGCAGTATTTT. Residues: CASSLLAGGRTDTQYF.

CDR3 DNA: TGTGCCAGCAGTTTCGGCGGGGGGGTACCCCGATACAATGAGCAGTTCTTC. Translation: CASSFGGGVPRYNEQFF. This sequence joins TRBV28 and TRBJ2-1; 9 bases map to TRBD2. The CDR3 is made up of 17 amino acids. With 3 bases clipped from V and 4 bases from J, the junction kept 10 bases outside the gene matches. Germline V gene data show CDR1 as MDHEN and CDR2 as SYDVKM.

This clone appeared a few times. CDR3 residues: CASSLFTGQGSLQPQHF. For the CDR3, the DNA is TGTGCCAGCAGTTTATTCACGGGGCAGGGGTCTCTCCAGCCCCAGCATTTT. This chain uses TRBV28 with TRBJ1-5, with a weak D call TRBD1 (6 bases). V was clipped by 1 base and J by 7 bases, with 20 bases between them. Per the germline V gene, CDR1 is MDHEN and CDR2 is SYDVKM. The length of the CDR3 is 17 residues. The variable domain in full, with the rest retrieved from reference TRBV28 and TRBJ1-5, is DVKVTQSSRYLVKRTGEKVFLECVQDMDHENMFWYRQDPGLGLRLIYFSYDVKMKEKGDIPEGYSVSREKKERFSLILESASTNQTSMYLCASSLFTGQGSLQPQHFGDGTRLSIL.

This clone was detected a few times. This sample also contains other DNA sequences that code for the same CDR3. The J gene is TRBJ2-5, the V gene TRBV5-1, with 10 bases aligning to TRBD1. J gave up 3 bases and V 2 bases, and 1 base lay outside the gene matches. From germline, CDR1 is SGHRS and CDR2 YFSETQ. The CDR3 contains 14 residues. The CDR3 here is CASSFGTGEETQYF. Here the CDR3 DNA reads TGCGCCAGCAGCTTCGGGACAGGGGAAGAGACCCAGTACTTC.

The V and J genes are TRBV27 and TRBJ1-2, with D perhaps TRBD1 (5 bases). The CDR3 totals 13 residues. Germline loops: CDR1 MNHEY, CDR2 SMNVEV (reference sequence). With 6 bases removed from V and 2 bases from J, the gap between germline ends came to 10 bases. In DNA form, the CDR3 reads TGTGCCAGCAGACTAGGGGCGAACTATGGCTACACCTTC. As protein: CASRLGANYGYTF.

Only a few counts were recorded for this clone. The J gene is TRBJ1-6, the V gene TRBV5-1; no definite D call. Trimming took 4 bases from V and 3 from J, leaving 8 bases between them. The length of the CDR3 is 14 residues. Germline V gives CDR1 SGHRS, CDR2 YFSETQ. Written as DNA, the CDR3 is TGCGCCAGCAGCCCCCTCAACTATAATTCACCCCTCCACTTT. Its protein product is CASSPLNYNSPLHF.